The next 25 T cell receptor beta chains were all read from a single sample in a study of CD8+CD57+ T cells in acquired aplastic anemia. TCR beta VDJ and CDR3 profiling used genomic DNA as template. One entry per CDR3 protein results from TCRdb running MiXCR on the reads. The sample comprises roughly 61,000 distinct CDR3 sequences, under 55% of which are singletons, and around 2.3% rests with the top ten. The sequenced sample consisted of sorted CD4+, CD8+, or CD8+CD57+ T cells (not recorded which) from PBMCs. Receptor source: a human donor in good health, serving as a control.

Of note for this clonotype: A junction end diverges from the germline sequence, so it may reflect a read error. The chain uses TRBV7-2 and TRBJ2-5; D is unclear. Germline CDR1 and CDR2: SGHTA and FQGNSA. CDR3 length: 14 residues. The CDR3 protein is CASSKTDYQETQYF. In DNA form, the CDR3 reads TGTGCCAGCAGCAAGACGGATTACCAAGAGACCCAATACTTC.

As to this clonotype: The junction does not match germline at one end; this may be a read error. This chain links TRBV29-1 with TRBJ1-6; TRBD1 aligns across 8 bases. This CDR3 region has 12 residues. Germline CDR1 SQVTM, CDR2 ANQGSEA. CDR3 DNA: TGCAGTGTTGGGACAGGAGGGTCACCCCTCCACTTT. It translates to CSVGTGGSPLHF.

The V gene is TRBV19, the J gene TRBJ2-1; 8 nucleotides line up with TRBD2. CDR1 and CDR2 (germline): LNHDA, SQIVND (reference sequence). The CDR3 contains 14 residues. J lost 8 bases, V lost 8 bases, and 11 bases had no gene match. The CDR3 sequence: CASEKAGVSDEQFF. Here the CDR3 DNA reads TGTGCCAGTGAGAAAGCGGGAGTCAGCGATGAGCAGTTCTTC.

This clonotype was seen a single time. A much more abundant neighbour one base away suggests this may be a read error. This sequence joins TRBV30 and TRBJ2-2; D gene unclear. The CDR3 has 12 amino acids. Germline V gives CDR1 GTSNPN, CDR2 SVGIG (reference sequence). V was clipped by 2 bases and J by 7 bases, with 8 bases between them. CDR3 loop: CAWSPLNGELFF. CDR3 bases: TGTGCCTGGAGTCCCTTGAACGGGGAGCTGTTTTTT.

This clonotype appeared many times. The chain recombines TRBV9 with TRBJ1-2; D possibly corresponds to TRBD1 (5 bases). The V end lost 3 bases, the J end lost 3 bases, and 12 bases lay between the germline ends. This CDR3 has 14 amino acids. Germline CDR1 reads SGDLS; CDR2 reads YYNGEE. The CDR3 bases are TGTGCCAGCAGCGGAATCAGGGAGGACTATGGCTACACCTTC. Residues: CASSGIREDYGYTF.

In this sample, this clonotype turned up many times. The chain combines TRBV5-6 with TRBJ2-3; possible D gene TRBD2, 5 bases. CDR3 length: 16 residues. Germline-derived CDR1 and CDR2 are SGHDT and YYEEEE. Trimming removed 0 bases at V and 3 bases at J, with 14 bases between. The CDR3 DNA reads TGTGCCAGCAGCTTGGCTCGGCACCCGGGGACAGATACGCAGTATTTT. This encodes CASSLARHPGTDTQYF.

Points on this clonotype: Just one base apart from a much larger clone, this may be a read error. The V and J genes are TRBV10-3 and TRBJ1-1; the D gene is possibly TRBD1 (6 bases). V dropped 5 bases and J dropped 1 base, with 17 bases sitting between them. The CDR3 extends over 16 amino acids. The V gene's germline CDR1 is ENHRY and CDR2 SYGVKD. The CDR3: CAISKTGTLENTEAFF. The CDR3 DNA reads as TGTGCCATCAGTAAAACCGGGACACTAGAGAACACTGAAGCTTTCTTT.

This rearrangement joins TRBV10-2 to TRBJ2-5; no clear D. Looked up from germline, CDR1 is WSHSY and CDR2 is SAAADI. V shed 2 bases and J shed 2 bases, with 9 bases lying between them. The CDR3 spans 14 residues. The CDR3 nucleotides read TGCGCCAGCAGTGAGATTGGGCAACAAGAGACCCAGTACTTC. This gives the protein CASSEIGQQETQYF.

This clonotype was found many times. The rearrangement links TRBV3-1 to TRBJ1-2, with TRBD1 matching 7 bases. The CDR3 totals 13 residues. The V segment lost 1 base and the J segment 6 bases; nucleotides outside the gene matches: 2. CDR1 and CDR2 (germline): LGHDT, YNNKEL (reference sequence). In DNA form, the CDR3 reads TGTGCCAGCAGCCAAGGAGGGGGCGATGGCTACACCTTC. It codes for CASSQGGGDGYTF.

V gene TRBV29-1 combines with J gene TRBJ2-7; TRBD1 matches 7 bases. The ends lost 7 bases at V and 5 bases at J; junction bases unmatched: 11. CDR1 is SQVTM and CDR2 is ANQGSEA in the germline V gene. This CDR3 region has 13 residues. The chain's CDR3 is CSADRQGTDEQYF. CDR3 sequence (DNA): TGCAGCGCCGACCGACAGGGTACGGACGAGCAGTACTTC.

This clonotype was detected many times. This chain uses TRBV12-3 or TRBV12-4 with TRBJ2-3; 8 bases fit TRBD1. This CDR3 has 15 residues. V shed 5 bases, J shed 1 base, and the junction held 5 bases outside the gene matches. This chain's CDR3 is CASSTTGGGTDTQYF. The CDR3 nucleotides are TGTGCCAGCAGTACCACAGGGGGTGGCACAGATACGCAGTATTTT.

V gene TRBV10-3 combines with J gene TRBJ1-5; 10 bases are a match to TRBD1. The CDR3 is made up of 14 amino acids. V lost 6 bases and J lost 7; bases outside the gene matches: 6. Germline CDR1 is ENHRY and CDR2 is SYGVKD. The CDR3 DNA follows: TGTGCCATCAGACTGGGACAGGGGAGGCAGCCCCAGCATTTT. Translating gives CAIRLGQGRQPQHF.

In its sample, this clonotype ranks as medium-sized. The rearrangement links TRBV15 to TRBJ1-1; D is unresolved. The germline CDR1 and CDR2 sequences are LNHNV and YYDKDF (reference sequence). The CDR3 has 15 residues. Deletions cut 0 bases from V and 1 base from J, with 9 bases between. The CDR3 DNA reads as TGTGCCACCAGCAGAGATCGCCATTGGAACACTGAAGCTTTCTTT. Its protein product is CATSRDRHWNTEAFF. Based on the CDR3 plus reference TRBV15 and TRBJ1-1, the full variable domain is DAMVIQNPRYQVTQFGKPVTLSCSQTLNHNVMYWYQQKSSQAPKLLFHYYDKDFNNEADTPDNFQSRRPNTSFCFLDIRSPGLGDTAMYLCATSRDRHWNTEAFFGQGTRLTVV.

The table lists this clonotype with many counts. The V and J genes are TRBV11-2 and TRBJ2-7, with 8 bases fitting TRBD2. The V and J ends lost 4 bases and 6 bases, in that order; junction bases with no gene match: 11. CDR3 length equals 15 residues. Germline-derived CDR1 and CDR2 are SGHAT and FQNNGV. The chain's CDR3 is CASSSPRTSSIEQYF. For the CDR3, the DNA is TGTGCCAGCAGCTCCCCCAGGACTAGCTCAATCGAGCAGTACTTC.

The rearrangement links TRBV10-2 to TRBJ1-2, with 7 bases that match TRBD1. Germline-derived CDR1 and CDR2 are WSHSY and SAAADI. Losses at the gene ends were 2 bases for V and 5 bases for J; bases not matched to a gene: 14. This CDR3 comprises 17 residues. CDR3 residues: CASSEIKRGQEQYGYTF. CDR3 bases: TGCGCCAGCAGTGAGATAAAGAGGGGGCAGGAGCAATATGGCTACACCTTC.

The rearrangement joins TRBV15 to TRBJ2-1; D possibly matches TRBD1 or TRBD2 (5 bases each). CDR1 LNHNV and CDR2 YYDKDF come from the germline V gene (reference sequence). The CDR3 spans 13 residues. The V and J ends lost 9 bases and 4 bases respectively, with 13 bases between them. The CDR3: CATTTGTYNEQFF. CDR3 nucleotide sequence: TGTGCCACGACTACCGGGACGTACAATGAGCAGTTCTTC.

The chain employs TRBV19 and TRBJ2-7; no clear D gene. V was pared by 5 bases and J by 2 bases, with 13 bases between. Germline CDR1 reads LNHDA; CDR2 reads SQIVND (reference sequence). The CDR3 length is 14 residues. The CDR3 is CASSPHRFPYEQYF. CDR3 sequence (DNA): TGTGCCAGTAGTCCACATCGGTTTCCCTACGAGCAGTACTTC.

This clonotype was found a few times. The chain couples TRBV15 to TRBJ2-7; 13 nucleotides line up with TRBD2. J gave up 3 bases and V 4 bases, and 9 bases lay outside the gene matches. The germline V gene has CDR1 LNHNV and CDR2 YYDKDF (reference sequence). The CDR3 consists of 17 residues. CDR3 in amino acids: CATSNLGGLAGIYEQYF. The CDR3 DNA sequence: TGTGCCACCAGCAACTTGGGGGGACTAGCGGGGATCTACGAGCAGTACTTC.

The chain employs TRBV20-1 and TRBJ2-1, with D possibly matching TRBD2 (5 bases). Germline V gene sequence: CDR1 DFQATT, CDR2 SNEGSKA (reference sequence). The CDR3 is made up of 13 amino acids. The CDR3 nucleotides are TGCAGGGCAGGAGGTAGCTCCTACAATGAGCAGTTCTTC. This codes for CRAGGSSYNEQFF.

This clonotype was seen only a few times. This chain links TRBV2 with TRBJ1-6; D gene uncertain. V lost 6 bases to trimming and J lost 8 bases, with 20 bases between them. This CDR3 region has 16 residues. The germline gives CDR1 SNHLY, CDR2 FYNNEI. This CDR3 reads CASSSSGGSLDSPLHF. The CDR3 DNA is TGTGCCAGCAGCTCCAGTGGTGGCAGTCTCGATTCACCCCTCCACTTT.

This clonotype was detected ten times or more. The CDR3 DNA follows: TGTGCCAGCAGACCGAGTACACTAGCGGCCAAAAACACCGGGGAGCTGTTTTTT. Its translation is CASRPSTLAAKNTGELFF. The chain employs TRBV7-6 and TRBJ2-2; 8 nucleotides agree with TRBD2. J lost 2 bases, V lost 6 bases, and 14 bases had no gene match. This CDR3 is built from 18 residues. CDR1 and CDR2 (germline): SGHVS, FNYEAQ.

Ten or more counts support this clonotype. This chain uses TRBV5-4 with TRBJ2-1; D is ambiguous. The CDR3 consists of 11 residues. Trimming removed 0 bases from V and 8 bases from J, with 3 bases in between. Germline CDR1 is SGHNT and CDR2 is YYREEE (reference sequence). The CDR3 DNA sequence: TGTGCCAGCAGCTTGGACCATGAGCAGTTCTTC. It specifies CASSLDHEQFF.

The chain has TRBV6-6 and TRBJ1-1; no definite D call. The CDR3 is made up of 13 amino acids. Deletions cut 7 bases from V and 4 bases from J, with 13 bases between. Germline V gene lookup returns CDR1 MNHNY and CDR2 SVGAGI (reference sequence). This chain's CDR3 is CASTFIEGTEAFF. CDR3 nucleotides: TGTGCCAGCACCTTCATTGAGGGCACTGAAGCTTTCTTT.

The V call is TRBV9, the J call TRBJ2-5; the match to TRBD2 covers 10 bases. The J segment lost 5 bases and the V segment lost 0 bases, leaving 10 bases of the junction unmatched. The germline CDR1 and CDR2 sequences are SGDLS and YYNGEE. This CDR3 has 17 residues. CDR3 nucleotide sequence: TGTGCCAGCAGCGTAGGGATTCTAGCGGGAGCTTCGGAGACCCAGTACTTC. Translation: CASSVGILAGASETQYF.

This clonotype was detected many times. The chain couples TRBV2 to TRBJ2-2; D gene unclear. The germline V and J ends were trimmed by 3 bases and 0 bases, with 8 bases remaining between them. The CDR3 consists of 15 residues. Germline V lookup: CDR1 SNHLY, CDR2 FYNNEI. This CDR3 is CASSDMTANTGELFF. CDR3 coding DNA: TGTGCCAGCAGTGATATGACGGCGAACACCGGGGAGCTGTTTTTT.